Shown below are 28 T cell receptor beta chains from a single sample sequenced in a study of Graves' ophthalmopathy and Graves' hyperthyroidism. As the template, RNA transcripts were used to amplify TCR beta CDR3 regions. HTBI primers were used in a first-round RT-PCR, which preceded a second-round multiplex PCR. One entry per CDR3 protein results from TCRdb running MiXCR on the multiplex PCR reads. The data hold approximately 700,000 distinct CDR3 sequences, with approximately 40% observed a single time. The source material was peripheral blood. The source of these receptors is an adult man with Graves' ophthalmopathy.

The chain couples TRBV15 to TRBJ2-3, with D maybe TRBD1 (6 bases). The CDR3 runs to 16 residues. Trimming removed 0 bases at V and 1 base at J, with 11 bases between. The V gene's germline CDR1 is LNHNV and CDR2 YYDKDF (reference sequence). The CDR3 loop is CATSREGRTGTDTQYF. Written as DNA, the CDR3 is TGTGCCACCAGCAGAGAAGGCAGGACAGGCACAGATACGCAGTATTTT.

The gene calls are TRBV7-9 and TRBJ2-2; D possibly uses TRBD1 or TRBD2 (5 bases each). CDR1 and CDR2 (germline): SEHNR, FQNEAQ (reference sequence). CDR3 length: 17 amino acids. Trimming stripped 0 bases from V and 2 bases from J, with 13 bases between. Here the CDR3 reads CASSLARNRDNTGELFF. In DNA form, the CDR3 reads TGTGCCAGCAGCTTAGCGAGGAACCGGGACAACACCGGGGAGCTGTTTTTT.

This chain joins TRBV29-1 and TRBJ1-2; 9 positions agree with TRBD1. V was clipped by 8 bases and J by 4 bases; unmatched bases: 14. The CDR3 length is 15 residues. Germline CDR1 reads SQVTM; CDR2 reads ANQGSEA. CDR3 protein: CSSRWDRANGYGYTF. The DNA for the CDR3 is TGCAGCTCGAGATGGGACAGGGCCAACGGCTATGGCTACACCTTC.

This clonotype appeared a few times. CDR3 region: CASSLVEFGRETQYF. CDR3 in DNA: TGTGCCAGCAGCTTAGTGGAGTTTGGGAGAGAGACCCAGTACTTC. This chain connects TRBV7-9 to TRBJ2-5; D is perhaps TRBD2 (5 bases). CDR1 is SEHNR, CDR2 FQNEAQ, per germline (reference sequence). This CDR3 has 15 residues. The V and J ends lost 1 base and 4 bases respectively, with 13 bases between them.

As regards this clonotype: A read error may be the cause here, since a much bigger clone is one base away. This chain connects TRBV10-3 to TRBJ2-5; weak D call: TRBD2 (6 bases). Per the germline V gene, CDR1 is ENHRY and CDR2 is SYGVKD. This CDR3 is built from 12 residues. Trimming removed 4 bases from V and 5 bases from J, with 8 bases in between. The CDR3 reads CAISVEGETQYF. DNA for the CDR3: TGTGCCATCAGTGTGGAGGGGGAGACCCAGTACTTC.

This clonotype was seen only a few times. The gene calls are TRBV2 and TRBJ2-5; TRBD2 agrees at 7 bases. CDR1 and CDR2 from the germline V gene are SNHLY and FYNNEI. The CDR3 consists of 14 residues. V was clipped by 3 bases and J by 5 bases; unmatched bases: 6. This CDR3 reads CASSEARLAETQYF. Written as DNA, the CDR3 is TGTGCCAGCAGTGAGGCGAGACTAGCTGAGACCCAGTACTTC.

On this clonotype: At one boundary the junction diverges from the germline segment, which might be a read error. The rearrangement joins TRBV10-3 to TRBJ1-4; D is unclear. Germline CDR1 and CDR2: ENHRY and SYGVKD. This CDR3 spans 13 amino acids. CDR3 in amino acids: CAIMSGDGEKLLF. The CDR3 bases are TGTGCCATCATGTCGGGTGACGGTGAAAAACTGCTTTTT.

The V and J genes are TRBV29-1 and TRBJ2-7; D possibly corresponds to TRBD1 (5 bases). The CDR3 consists of 11 residues. From germline, CDR1 is SQVTM and CDR2 ANQGSEA. Trimming cost V 6 bases and J 7 bases, with 13 bases left between them. CDR3 coding DNA: TGCAGCGTCTTTGTCCAGGGTGAGCAGTACTTC. This translates into CSVFVQGEQYF.

This clonotype was recorded at least ten times. The gene calls are TRBV15 and TRBJ1-6; the match to TRBD1 covers 9 bases. The CDR3 covers 16 residues. The V gene end was trimmed by 0 bases and the J gene end by 9 bases; junction bases not matched to a gene: 6. Germline CDR1 and CDR2: LNHNV and YYDKDF (reference sequence). CDR3 DNA: TGTGCCACCAGCAGAGATGTTACAGGGGGCGGTTCACCCCTCCACTTT. Its translation is CATSRDVTGGGSPLHF. The full variable domain, completed using reference TRBV15 and TRBJ1-6, is DAMVIQNPRYQVTQFGKPVTLSCSQTLNHNVMYWYQQKSSQAPKLLFHYYDKDFNNEADTPDNFQSRRPNTSFCFLDIRSPGLGDTAMYLCATSRDVTGGGSPLHFGNGTRLTVT.

The V and J genes are TRBV7-9 and TRBJ1-2; a possible D gene is TRBD1 (5 bases). V was cut by 0 bases and J by 4 bases, with 9 bases left in between. The CDR3 contains 14 residues. Germline V gives CDR1 SEHNR, CDR2 FQNEAQ (reference sequence). In DNA form, the CDR3 reads TGTGCCAGCAGCTTAGCGGGGGTAGGCTATGGCTACACCTTC. Translation gives CASSLAGVGYGYTF.

This clonotype has a count of ten or more. This chain joins TRBV24-1 and TRBJ1-5, with 7 nucleotides matching TRBD1. With V trimmed by 3 bases and J by 1 base, 5 bases remained unmatched. This CDR3 is built from 16 residues. Germline lookup yields CDR1 KGHDR and CDR2 SFDVKD. The CDR3 loop reads CATSDLQGQSNQPQHF. As DNA, the CDR3 is TGTGCCACCAGTGATCTGCAGGGACAGAGCAATCAGCCCCAGCATTTT.

The CDR3 loop is CASSEGTSGSQETQYF. The DNA for the CDR3 is TGTGCCAGCAGCGAAGGCACTAGCGGGAGTCAAGAGACCCAGTACTTC. The rearrangement links TRBV25-1 to TRBJ2-5; 11 bases align to TRBD2. The germline CDR1 and CDR2 sequences are MGHDK and SYGVNS. V trimming: 6 bases; J trimming: 2 bases; junction bases outside the gene matches: 8. CDR3 length: 16 residues.

With respect to this clonotype: A much bigger clone sits one base away, suggesting this may be a read error. This chain joins TRBV7-2 and TRBJ1-1; the D gene is possibly TRBD1 (6 bases). CDR3 length equals 13 residues. Trimming shortened V by 6 bases and J by 10 bases, and 18 bases separated the two germline ends. Germline CDR1 reads SGHTA; CDR2 reads FQGNSA. The CDR3, as DNA: TGTGCCAGCAGAACACAGGGTCAGGCTGGAGCTTTCTTT. Translated: CASRTQGQAGAFF.

This clonotype showed up many times. The chain recombines TRBV7-9 with TRBJ1-1; D unclear. V shed 1 base and J shed 3 bases, with 3 bases lying between them. Germline values: CDR1 SEHNR, CDR2 FQNEAQ (reference sequence). This CDR3 has 12 residues. CDR3 protein: CASSLGYTEAFF. CDR3 in DNA: TGTGCCAGCAGCTTAGGGTACACTGAAGCTTTCTTT.

The chain carries TRBV2 and TRBJ1-4; 7 nucleotides line up with TRBD1. There are 12 residues in the CDR3. Germline CDR1 reads SNHLY; CDR2 reads FYNNEI. The V gene end was trimmed by 3 bases and the J gene end by 13 bases; junction bases not matched to a gene: 5. Here the CDR3 DNA reads TGTGCCAGCAGTGAGGGACAGCGGCTACTGTTTTTT. It codes for CASSEGQRLLFF.

Comment on this clonotype: It may be a read error: a sequence one base away is much more abundant. The V and J genes are TRBV29-1 and TRBJ1-5, with 7 nucleotides matching TRBD1. CDR3 length: 12 residues. V was clipped by 4 bases and J by 9 bases; unmatched bases: 6. Germline V lookup: CDR1 SQVTM, CDR2 ANQGSEA. The CDR3 nucleotides read TGCAGCGTTGGTGACAGGGATGGGCCCCAGCATTTT. Protein product: CSVGDRDGPQHF.

The table lists this clonotype with a few counts. The rearrangement joins TRBV7-9 to TRBJ2-5, with unresolved D. V was clipped by 1 base and J by 2 bases, with 20 bases between them. The CDR3 extends over 18 amino acids. Germline-derived CDR1 and CDR2 are SEHNR and FQNEAQ (reference sequence). CDR3 amino acids: CASSLDFEGRPKQETQYF. The CDR3 coding sequence is TGTGCCAGCAGCTTAGATTTCGAAGGCAGGCCAAAACAAGAGACCCAGTACTTC.

This chain connects TRBV25-1 to TRBJ1-2; the D is unclear. The CDR3 consists of 13 residues. CDR1 is MGHDK and CDR2 is SYGVNS in the germline V gene. V was cut by 8 bases and J by 6 bases, with 16 bases left in between. The CDR3 DNA follows: TGTGCCAGCTCACCACGACGGTCCGATGGCTACACCTTC. Translation: CASSPRRSDGYTF.

This clonotype was detected many times. The chain combines TRBV19 with TRBJ1-1; 9 bases align to TRBD1. Germline trimming cut 6 bases from V and 12 bases from J; bases unmatched to any gene: 11. CDR1 and CDR2 from the germline V gene are LNHDA and SQIVND (reference sequence). CDR3 length: 13 residues. CDR3 in DNA: TGTGCCAGTAGCCCTGGGACAGGGAATAGGCCTTTCTTT. Protein product: CASSPGTGNRPFF.

About this clonotype: One end of the junction varies from germline; a read error may be responsible. The chain combines TRBV10-2 with TRBJ1-2, with TRBD1 as a possible D gene (5 bases). Germline V gives CDR1 WSHSY, CDR2 SAAADI. The CDR3 consists of 14 residues. The CDR3 bases are TGTGCCAGCAGCCACCAGGGCGGAAACTATGGCTACACCTTC. The encoded protein is CASSHQGGNYGYTF.

This clonotype was seen ten or more times. The chain links TRBV7-2 to TRBJ1-1; 9 bases align to TRBD1. The CDR3 is 15 residues long. Looked up from germline, CDR1 is SGHTA and CDR2 is FQGNSA. V was pared by 5 bases and J by 1 base, with 5 bases of the junction left unmatched. As DNA, the CDR3 is TGTGCCAGCAGCCCAGGGACAGGGTGGAACACTGAAGCTTTCTTT. Its translation is CASSPGTGWNTEAFF. The full variable domain, with the rest looked up from reference TRBV7-2 and TRBJ1-1, is GAGVSQSPSNKVTEKGKDVELRCDPISGHTALYWYRQSLGQGLEFLIYFQGNSAPDKSGLPSDRFSAERTGGSVSTLTIQRTQQEDSAVYLCASSPGTGWNTEAFFGQGTRLTVV.

The V and J genes are TRBV7-9 and TRBJ1-4; D unresolved. V was shortened by 5 bases and J by 8 bases, with 18 bases between the two germline ends. CDR3 length: 15 amino acids. Germline V gene data show CDR1 as SEHNR and CDR2 as FQNEAQ (reference sequence). Here the CDR3 reads CASSQEFGVKEKLFF. CDR3 nucleotide sequence: TGTGCCAGCAGCCAAGAATTTGGGGTGAAGGAAAAACTGTTTTTT.

This clonotype was found many times. The V gene is TRBV2, the J gene TRBJ2-2; the D gene is possibly TRBD2 (6 bases). The CDR3 has 15 residues. V was pared by 0 bases and J by 5 bases, with 10 bases between. The germline V gene has CDR1 SNHLY and CDR2 FYNNEI. CDR3 nucleotides: TGTGCCAGCAGTGAAGCTTTGCTAGCGACCGGGGAGCTGTTTTTT. Its translation: CASSEALLATGELFF.

This clonotype was counted ten times or more. The chain is built from TRBV29-1 and TRBJ2-7; the match to TRBD1 covers 7 bases. V trimming: 2 bases; J trimming: 0 bases; junction bases outside the gene matches: 7. Per the germline V gene, CDR1 is SQVTM and CDR2 is ANQGSEA. The CDR3 extends over 15 amino acids. CDR3: CSVENPGTASYEQYF. The DNA for the CDR3 is TGCAGCGTTGAAAACCCCGGGACAGCCTCCTACGAGCAGTACTTC.

This clonotype has ten or more counts. The chain combines TRBV29-1 with TRBJ2-7; D is unclear. Germline CDR1 and CDR2: SQVTM and ANQGSEA. V was clipped by 1 base and J by 5 bases, with 15 bases between them. CDR3 length equals 14 residues. CDR3 residues: CSVEGVPEVHEQYF. As DNA, the CDR3 is TGCAGCGTTGAAGGCGTACCAGAGGTCCACGAGCAGTACTTC.

This clonotype was picked up many times. This rearrangement joins TRBV29-1 to TRBJ1-4; D uncertain. Germline V gene sequence: CDR1 SQVTM, CDR2 ANQGSEA. There are 11 residues in the CDR3. Trimming pared 5 bases from V and 7 bases from J, leaving 8 bases between. Written as DNA, the CDR3 is TGCAGCGTTAGTGTCGGTGAAAAACTGTTTTTT. Protein sequence: CSVSVGEKLFF.

This clonotype was seen repeatedly, ten times or more. The chain links TRBV15 to TRBJ2-7, with D uncertain. The CDR3 is made up of 15 amino acids. V was shortened by 0 bases and J by 2 bases, with 11 bases between the two germline ends. CDR1 and CDR2 (germline): LNHNV, YYDKDF (reference sequence). CDR3 sequence (DNA): TGTGCCACCAGCAGAGATTCCGGCAATGCCTACGAGCAGTACTTC. Amino acids: CATSRDSGNAYEQYF.

The rearrangement uses TRBV25-1 and TRBJ2-2; D is uncertain. Germline CDR1 and CDR2: MGHDK and SYGVNS. The CDR3 loop spans 15 amino acids. Between the trimmed V and J ends, which lost 2 bases and 6 bases, there was a span of 13 bases. The CDR3 DNA reads as TGTGCCAGCAGTGAAGCGCGGCTCCCCGCCGGGGAGCTGTTTTTT. This translates into CASSEARLPAGELFF.